This section outlines one TCR beta chain sequence together with its context. Its antigen remains undetermined. No much larger clonotype is one base removed from it; base qualities were not supplied. The CDR3 regions of human TCRbeta chains were analyzed by immunosequencing. In the original analysis: TCRs in the repertoires were matched against a reference library of SARS-CoV-2-specific TCRs that had been generated with the MIRA antigen-specificity platform. Breadth meant the fraction of unique TCRs that were SARS-CoV-2-associated, whereas depth meant the fraction of total T cells that were SARS-CoV-2-associated. Using the MIRA data, each spike-specific TCR was mapped to the spike region that the TCR reacts to and placed in a CD4 or CD8 class. Log10-transformed breadth and depth values were compared by one-way ANOVA with Sidak's multiple comparisons tests. Sourced from immuneACCESS, this table was stored by TCRdb with only in-frame sequences that have V and J called. A share of the clones is absent; for the studies checked, an unresolved V gene accounts for under half, and the remainder has no known explanation. V and J calls and clone size are given by that table; D and trimming were obtained from the DNA. Within this sample are approximately 80,000 clones, with 75% to 90% of them counted one time only. Clones ranked in the top ten supply 31% of the sample.

Taken from the germline V gene, the CDR1 and CDR2 loops are MDHEN and SYDVKM. The CDR3 sequence holds 14 residues, the cysteine and phenylalanine included. Only the CDR3 portion is preserved as DNA: 42 bases, with reading frame beginning at the first base. Trimming removed 2 bases from V and 5 bases from J; the gene matches leave 5 bases unexplained. The data were taken from a study of T cell responses to AZD1222 COVID-19 vaccine (dated by TCRdb to about 2021). Study-level background: AZD1222 recipients with second doses at about 4 weeks or about 12 weeks were pooled, because spike-specific TCR depth and breadth did not differ between schedules. TCR sequencing covered some 250 trial participants: 207 given two doses of AZD1222 and 26 given two doses of MenACWY control vaccine. Trial participants were enrolled by age into 18-55, 56-69 and 70-plus year subgroups, with approximately 150, 30 and 60 TCR-sequenced participants respectively. General study outcomes and caveats: In the small 56-69-year group, the increase in depth fell short of significance, most likely because of low power. A significant rise in spike-specific TCR breadth and depth was observed after two AZD1222 doses relative to day 0 and relative to MenACWY recipients. CD4 TCRs associated with the vaccine covered the entire spike protein, and the dominant responses were in regions 160-218 and 743-854. Because no samples from the day 14 peak response were available, repertoires could be characterized only after the peak T cell response. Nearly half of unique spike-specific TCRs reportedly recognized epitopes outside regions mutated in the B.1.351 and B.1.1.7 variants. Participants were mostly white British and included more females than males, and it was suggested by the authors that clonal diversity may have been underestimated. Conclusions about previously exposed vaccinees were limited because only six AZD1222 recipients were SARS-CoV-2 seropositive at baseline.

Read against the paper, the sample's time point label means: baseline before first vaccination. The vaccinee samples were drawn from two UK trials, COV001 and COV002, one of which was a single-blind randomized controlled phase 2/3 trial testing AZD1222 (ChAdOx1 nCoV-19) in healthy adults. For TCRbeta chain sequencing, PBMC samples were collected from trial participants at day 0 and at day 28 after the second dose. This specimen was peripheral blood, taken on day 0 of AZD1222 vaccination. The rearranged segments are TRBV28 and TRBJ2-5; 7 nucleotides in the junction match TRBD2. This TCR was recovered from an adult in good health. The sequence in DNA is TGTGCCAGCAGTTTACCGGGGAGGGTCGAGACCCAGTACTTC. This gives the protein CASSLPGRVETQYF.